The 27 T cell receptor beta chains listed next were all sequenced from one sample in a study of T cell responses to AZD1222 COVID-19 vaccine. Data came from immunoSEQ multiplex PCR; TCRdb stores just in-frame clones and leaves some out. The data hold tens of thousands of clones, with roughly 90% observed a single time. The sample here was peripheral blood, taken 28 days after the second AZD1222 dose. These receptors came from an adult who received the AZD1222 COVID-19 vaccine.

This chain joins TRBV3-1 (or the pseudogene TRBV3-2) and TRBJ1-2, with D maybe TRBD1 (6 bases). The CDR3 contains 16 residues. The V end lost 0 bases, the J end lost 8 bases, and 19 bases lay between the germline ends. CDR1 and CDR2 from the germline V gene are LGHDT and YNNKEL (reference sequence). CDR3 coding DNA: TGTGCCAGCAGCCAAGAGTCCCTTGGGACACCGGGCGGCTACACCTTC. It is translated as CASSQESLGTPGGYTF.

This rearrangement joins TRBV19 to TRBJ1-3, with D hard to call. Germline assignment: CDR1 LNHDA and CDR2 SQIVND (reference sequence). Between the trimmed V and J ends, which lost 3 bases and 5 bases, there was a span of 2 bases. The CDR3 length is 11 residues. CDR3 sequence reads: CASSIRNTIYF. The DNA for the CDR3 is TGTGCCAGTAGTATCAGAAACACCATATATTTT.

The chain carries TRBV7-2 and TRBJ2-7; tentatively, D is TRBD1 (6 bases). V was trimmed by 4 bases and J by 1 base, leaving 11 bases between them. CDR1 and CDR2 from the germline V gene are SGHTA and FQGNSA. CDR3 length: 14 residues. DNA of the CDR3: TGTGCCAGCAGCTCCCAGGGGTCGTCCTACGAGCAGTACTTC. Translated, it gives CASSSQGSSYEQYF.

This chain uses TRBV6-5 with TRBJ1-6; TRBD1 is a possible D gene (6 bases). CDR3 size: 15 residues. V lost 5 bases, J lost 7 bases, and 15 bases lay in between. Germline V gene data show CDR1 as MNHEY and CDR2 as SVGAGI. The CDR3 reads CASSPLAGTNSPLHF. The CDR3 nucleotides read TGTGCCAGCAGTCCCCTGGCGGGGACAAATTCACCCCTCCACTTT.

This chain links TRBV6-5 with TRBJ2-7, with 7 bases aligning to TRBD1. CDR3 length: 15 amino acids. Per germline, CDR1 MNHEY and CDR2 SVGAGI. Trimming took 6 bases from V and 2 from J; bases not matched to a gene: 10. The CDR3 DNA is TGTGCCAGCAGCGCCGACAGGGACGGACCCTACGAGCAGTACTTC. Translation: CASSADRDGPYEQYF.

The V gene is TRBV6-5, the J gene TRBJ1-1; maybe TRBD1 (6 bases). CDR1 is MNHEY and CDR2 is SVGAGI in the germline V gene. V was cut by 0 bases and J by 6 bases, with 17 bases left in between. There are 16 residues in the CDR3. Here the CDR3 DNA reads TGTGCCAGCAGTTACTCCCCGTTTCGGGGGCAGGCTGAAGCTTTCTTT. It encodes CASSYSPFRGQAEAFF.

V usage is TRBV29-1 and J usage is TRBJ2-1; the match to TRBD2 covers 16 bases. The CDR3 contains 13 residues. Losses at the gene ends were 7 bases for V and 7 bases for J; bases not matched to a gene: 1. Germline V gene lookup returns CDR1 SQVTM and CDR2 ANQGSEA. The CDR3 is CSGGLAGGNEQFF. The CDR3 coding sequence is TGCAGCGGGGGACTAGCGGGAGGGAATGAGCAGTTCTTC.

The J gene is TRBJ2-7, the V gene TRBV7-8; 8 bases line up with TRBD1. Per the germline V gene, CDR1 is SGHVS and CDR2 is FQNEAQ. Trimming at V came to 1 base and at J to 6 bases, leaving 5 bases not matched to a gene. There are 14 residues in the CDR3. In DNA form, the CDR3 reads TGTGCCAGCAGCTTAGACAGGGGGTCAGGCGAGCAGTACTTC. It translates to CASSLDRGSGEQYF.

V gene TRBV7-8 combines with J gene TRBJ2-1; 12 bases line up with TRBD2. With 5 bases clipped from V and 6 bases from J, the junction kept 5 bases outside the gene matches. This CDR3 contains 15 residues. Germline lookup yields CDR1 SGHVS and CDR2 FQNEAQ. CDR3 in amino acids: CASSRGLAGTNEQFF. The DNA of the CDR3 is TGTGCCAGCAGCCGGGGACTAGCGGGTACCAATGAGCAGTTCTTC.

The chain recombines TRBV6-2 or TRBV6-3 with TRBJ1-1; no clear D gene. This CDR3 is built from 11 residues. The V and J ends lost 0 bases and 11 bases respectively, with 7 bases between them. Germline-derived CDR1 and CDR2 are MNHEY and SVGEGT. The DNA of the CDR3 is TGTGCCAGCAGTTACTCGAATAGGGCTTTCTTT. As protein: CASSYSNRAFF.

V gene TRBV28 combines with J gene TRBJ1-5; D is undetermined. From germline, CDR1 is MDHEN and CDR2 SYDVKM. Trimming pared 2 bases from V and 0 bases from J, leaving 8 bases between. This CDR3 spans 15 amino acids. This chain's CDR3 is CASSLIGYSNQPQHF. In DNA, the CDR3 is TGTGCCAGCAGTTTAATAGGGTATAGCAATCAGCCCCAGCATTTT.

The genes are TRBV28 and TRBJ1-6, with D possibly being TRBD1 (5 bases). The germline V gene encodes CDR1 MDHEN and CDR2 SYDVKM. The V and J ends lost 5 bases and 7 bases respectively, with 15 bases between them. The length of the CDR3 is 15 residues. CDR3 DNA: TGTGCCAGCAGTGGGGGACTGCGCGGGAATTCACCCCTCCACTTT. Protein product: CASSGGLRGNSPLHF.

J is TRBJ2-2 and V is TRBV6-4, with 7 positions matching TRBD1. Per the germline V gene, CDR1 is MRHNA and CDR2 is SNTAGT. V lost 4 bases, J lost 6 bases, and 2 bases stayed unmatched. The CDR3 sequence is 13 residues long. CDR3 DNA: TGTGCCAGCAGTGTCGACAGGGCCGGGGAGCTGTTTTTT. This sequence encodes CASSVDRAGELFF.

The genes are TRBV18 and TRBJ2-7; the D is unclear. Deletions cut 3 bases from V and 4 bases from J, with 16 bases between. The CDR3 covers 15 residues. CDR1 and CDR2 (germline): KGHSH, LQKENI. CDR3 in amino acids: CASSPRLASTYEQYF. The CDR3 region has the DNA TGTGCCAGCTCACCCAGGTTAGCAAGTACTTACGAGCAGTACTTC.

The CDR3 spells CASSQYHTDTQYF. The CDR3 coding sequence is TGCGCCAGCAGCCAATACCACACAGATACGCAGTATTTT. The chain combines TRBV4-1 with TRBJ2-3; D uncertain. The CDR3 length is 13 residues. Germline values: CDR1 MGHRA, CDR2 YSYEKL. V was shortened by 2 bases and J by 2 bases, with 5 bases between the two germline ends.

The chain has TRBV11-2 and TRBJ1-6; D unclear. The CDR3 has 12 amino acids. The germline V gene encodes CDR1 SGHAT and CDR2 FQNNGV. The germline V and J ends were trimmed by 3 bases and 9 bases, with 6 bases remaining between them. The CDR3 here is CASSFGSSPLHF. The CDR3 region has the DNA TGTGCCAGCAGCTTCGGGTCTTCACCCCTCCACTTT.

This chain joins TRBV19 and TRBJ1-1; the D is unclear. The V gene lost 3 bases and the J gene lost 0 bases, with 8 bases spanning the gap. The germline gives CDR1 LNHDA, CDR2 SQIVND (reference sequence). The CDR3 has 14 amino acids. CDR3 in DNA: TGTGCCAGTAGTATTAGGTACTTGAACACTGAAGCTTTCTTT. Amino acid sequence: CASSIRYLNTEAFF.

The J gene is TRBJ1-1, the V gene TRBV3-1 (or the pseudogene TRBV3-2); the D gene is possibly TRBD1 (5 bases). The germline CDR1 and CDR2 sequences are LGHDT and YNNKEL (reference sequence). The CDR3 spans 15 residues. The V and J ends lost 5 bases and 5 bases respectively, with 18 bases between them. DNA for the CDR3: TGTGCCAGCAGCGAACAAGGGGTCGGGAAGACTGAAGCTTTCTTT. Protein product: CASSEQGVGKTEAFF.

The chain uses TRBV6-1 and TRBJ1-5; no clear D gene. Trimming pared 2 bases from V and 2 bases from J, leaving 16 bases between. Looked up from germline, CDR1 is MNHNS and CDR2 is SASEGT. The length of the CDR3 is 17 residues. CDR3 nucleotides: TGTGCCAGCAGTGAAATGGTAGGGATGCGGGGCAATCAGCCCCAGCATTTT. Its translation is CASSEMVGMRGNQPQHF.

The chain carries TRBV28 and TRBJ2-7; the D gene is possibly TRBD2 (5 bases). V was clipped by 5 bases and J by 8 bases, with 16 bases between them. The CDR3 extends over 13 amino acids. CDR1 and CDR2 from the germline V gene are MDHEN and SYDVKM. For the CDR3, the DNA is TGTGCCAGCAGTCCTCGGACCGGCGGGCAGCAGTACTTC. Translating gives CASSPRTGGQQYF.

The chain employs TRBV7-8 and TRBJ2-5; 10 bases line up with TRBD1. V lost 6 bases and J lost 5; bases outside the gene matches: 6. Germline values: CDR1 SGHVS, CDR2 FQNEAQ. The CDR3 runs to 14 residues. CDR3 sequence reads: CASSLGTGVETQYF. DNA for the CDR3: TGTGCCAGCAGTCTCGGGACAGGGGTGGAGACCCAGTACTTC.

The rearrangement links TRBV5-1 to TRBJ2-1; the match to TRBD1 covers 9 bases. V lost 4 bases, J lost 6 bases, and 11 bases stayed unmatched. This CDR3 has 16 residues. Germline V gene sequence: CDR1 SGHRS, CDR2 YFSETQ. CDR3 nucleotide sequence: TGCGCCAGCAGCCTCGGAACCGGGACAGGGCGCAATGAGCAGTTCTTC. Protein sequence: CASSLGTGTGRNEQFF.

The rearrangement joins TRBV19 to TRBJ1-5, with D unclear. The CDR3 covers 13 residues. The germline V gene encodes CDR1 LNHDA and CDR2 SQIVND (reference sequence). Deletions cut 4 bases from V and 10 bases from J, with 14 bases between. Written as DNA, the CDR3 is TGTGCCAGTAGTAGGGAACCGCGAGGTCCCCAGCATTTT. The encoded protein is CASSREPRGPQHF.

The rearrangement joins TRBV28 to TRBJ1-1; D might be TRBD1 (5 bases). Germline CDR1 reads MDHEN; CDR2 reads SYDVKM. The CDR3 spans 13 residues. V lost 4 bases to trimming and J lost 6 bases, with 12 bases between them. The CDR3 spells CASSSGTQPEAFF. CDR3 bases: TGTGCCAGCAGTTCGGGGACCCAACCTGAAGCTTTCTTT. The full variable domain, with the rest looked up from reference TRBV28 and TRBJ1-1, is DVKVTQSSRYLVKRTGEKVFLECVQDMDHENMFWYRQDPGLGLRLIYFSYDVKMKEKGDIPEGYSVSREKKERFSLILESASTNQTSMYLCASSSGTQPEAFFGQGTRLTVV.

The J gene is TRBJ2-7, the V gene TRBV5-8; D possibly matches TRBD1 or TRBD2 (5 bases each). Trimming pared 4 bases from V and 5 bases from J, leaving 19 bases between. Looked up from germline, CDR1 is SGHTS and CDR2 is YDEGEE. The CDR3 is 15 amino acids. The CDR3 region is CASSRGKTEIHEQYF. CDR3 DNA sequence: TGTGCCAGCAGCCGGGGTAAGACAGAAATCCACGAGCAGTACTTC.

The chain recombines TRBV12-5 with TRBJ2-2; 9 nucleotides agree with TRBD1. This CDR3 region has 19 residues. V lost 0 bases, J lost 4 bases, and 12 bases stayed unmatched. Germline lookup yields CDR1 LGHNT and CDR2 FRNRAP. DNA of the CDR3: TGTGCTAGTGGTTTGGTTCAGGGGACAGGGATGATAGGCACCGGGGAGCTGTTTTTT. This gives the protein CASGLVQGTGMIGTGELFF.

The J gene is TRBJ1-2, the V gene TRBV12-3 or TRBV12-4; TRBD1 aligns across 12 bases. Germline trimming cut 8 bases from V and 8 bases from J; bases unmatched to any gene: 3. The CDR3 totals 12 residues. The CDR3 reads CASSGTGGGYTF. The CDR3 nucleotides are TGTGCCAGCTCCGGGACAGGGGGCGGCTACACCTTC.